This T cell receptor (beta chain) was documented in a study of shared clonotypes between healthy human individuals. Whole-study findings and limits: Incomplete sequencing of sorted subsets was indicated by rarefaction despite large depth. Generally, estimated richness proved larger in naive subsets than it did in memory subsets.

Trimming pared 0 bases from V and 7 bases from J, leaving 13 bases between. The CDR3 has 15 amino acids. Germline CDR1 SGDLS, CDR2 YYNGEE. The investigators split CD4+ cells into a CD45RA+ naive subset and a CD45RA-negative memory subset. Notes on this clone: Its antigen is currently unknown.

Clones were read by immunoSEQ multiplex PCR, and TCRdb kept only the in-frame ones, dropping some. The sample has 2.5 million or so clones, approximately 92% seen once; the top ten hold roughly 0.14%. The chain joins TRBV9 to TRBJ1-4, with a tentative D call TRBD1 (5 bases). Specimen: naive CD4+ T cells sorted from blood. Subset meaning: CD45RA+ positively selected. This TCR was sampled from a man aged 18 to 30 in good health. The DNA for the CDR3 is TGTGCCAGCAGCGTAGGAACAGGCTATACTGAAAAACTGTTTTTT. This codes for CASSVGTGYTEKLFF. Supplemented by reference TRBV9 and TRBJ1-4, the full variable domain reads DSGVTQTPKHLITATGQRVTLRCSPRSGDLSVYWYQQSLDQGLQFLIQYYNGEERAKGNILERFSAQQFPDLHSELNLSSLELGDSALYFCASSVGTGYTEKLFFGSGTQLSVL.